The source of this T cell receptor (beta chain) is a study of T-cell reconstitution after alpha-beta-depleted transplantation in children. Study outcomes and limitations: Several hundred rapidly expanded clones from non-depleted graft cells reportedly supplied alpha-beta T cells about two months post-transplant. For some patients, TCRbeta diversity was high at day 60 because of recipient T cells and thymic progenitors that survived. Newly made T cells mostly supplied T-cell counts and diversity one year after transplant.

Molecular barcoding with unique molecular identifiers was used for the TCRbeta library. One entry per CDR3 protein, called by TCRdb with MiXCR from the PCR reads. The sample shows 800,000 to 1,000,000 distinct CDR3 sequences, about 29% of them seen only once. About this clonotype: Its antigen is not identified.

Sequenced material: PBMCs, mostly from graft donor cells, taken 360 days after TCRalphabeta/CD19-depleted stem cell transplant. This receptor was taken from a boy younger than two who had a stem cell transplant for SCID, so the T cells may come from the graft donor.

Written as DNA, the CDR3 is TGCAGTGCTAGAGGATTCGGAGCTCAGCCCCAGCATTTT. It specifies CSARGFGAQPQHF. V and J are TRBV20-1 and TRBJ1-5; no definite D call. The CDR3 is made up of 13 amino acids. Germline CDR1 and CDR2: DFQATT and SNEGSKA (reference sequence). The V end lost 1 base, the J end lost 6 bases, and 10 bases lay between the germline ends.